Presented here are 27 T cell receptor beta chains from one specimen sequenced in a study of T cells in Graves' hyperthyroidism and ophthalmopathy. RNA transcripts served as the template for amplifying TCR beta CDR3 regions. HTBI primers were used for first-round RT-PCR of the TCR CDR3. TCRdb re-called the multiplex PCR reads through MiXCR, storing one row per CDR3 protein. Among about 400,000 distinct CDR3 sequences listed, 20% to 25% were seen once. The sequenced sample was blood. These receptors all come from a man in his fifties or sixties with Graves' hyperthyroidism.

This clonotype was seen only a few times. This may be a read error, as it is one base from a much larger clone. This sequence joins TRBV14 and TRBJ2-1; the D is unclear. The germline V gene has CDR1 SGHDN and CDR2 FVKESK. The CDR3 consists of 11 residues. The V end was cut by 0 bases, the J end by 7 bases, with 1 base between. This chain's CDR3 is CASSQENEQFF. CDR3 DNA: TGTGCCAGCAGCCAAGAAAATGAGCAGTTCTTC.

The genes are TRBV5-1 and TRBJ1-1; tentative D call: TRBD1 (5 bases). The CDR3 consists of 14 residues. V was cut by 4 bases and J by 1 base, with 11 bases left in between. The germline gives CDR1 SGHRS, CDR2 YFSETQ. CDR3 DNA sequence: TGCGCCAGCAGCGCGGGACCGGCGAACACTGAAGCTTTCTTT. Protein sequence: CASSAGPANTEAFF.

This clonotype was seen once. V and J are TRBV11-2 and TRBJ2-3, with TRBD2 matching over 13 bases. The length of the CDR3 is 18 residues. Trimming at V came to 5 bases and at J to 1 base, leaving 9 bases not matched to a gene. Germline assignment: CDR1 SGHAT and CDR2 FQNNGV. CDR3 in amino acids: CASSRTLGLAGGTDTQYF. The CDR3 DNA reads as TGTGCCAGCAGCCGTACACTCGGACTAGCGGGGGGCACAGATACGCAGTATTTT.

This clonotype was detected only a few times. For the CDR3, the DNA is TGCGCCAGCAGCTTGGCGATGGGAGGCCCCTACGAGCAGTACTTC. This codes for CASSLAMGGPYEQYF. The rearrangement uses TRBV5-1 and TRBJ2-7; a possible D gene is TRBD2 (6 bases). CDR1 is SGHRS, CDR2 YFSETQ, per germline. The CDR3 is 15 amino acids. The V end was cut by 0 bases, the J end by 2 bases, with 12 bases between.

The sample holds many counts of this clonotype. The V and J genes are TRBV28 and TRBJ1-1, with TRBD1 as a possible D gene (5 bases). Germline V gene lookup returns CDR1 MDHEN and CDR2 SYDVKM. The CDR3 is made up of 13 amino acids. V lost 5 bases and J 8 bases, leaving 15 bases between the germline ends. The CDR3 region is CASSPLGEEEAFF. The CDR3 DNA reads as TGTGCCAGCAGTCCCCTGGGGGAGGAAGAAGCTTTCTTT.

Regarding this clonotype: The CDR3 end shows no conserved phenylalanine or tryptophan, and so a read error is likely. The J gene is TRBJ1-2, the V gene TRBV20-1; D remains unclear. CDR1 is DFQATT and CDR2 is SNEGSKA in the germline V gene (reference sequence). The CDR3 length is 13 residues. Trimming left V 3 bases short and J 4 bases short, with 12 bases between. In DNA form, the CDR3 reads TGCAGTGCTAGGGCCCCCAGGATCTATGGCTACACCATC. Translated: CSARAPRIYGYTI.

This clonotype turned up a few times. This chain connects TRBV11-2 to TRBJ2-4, with D tentatively TRBD2 (7 bases). CDR1 SGHAT and CDR2 FQNNGV come from the germline V gene. Trimming pared 4 bases from V and 3 bases from J, leaving 16 bases between. The CDR3 totals 16 residues. This CDR3 reads CASSYPRGGDKNIQYF. The CDR3 DNA reads TGTGCCAGCAGCTACCCTAGAGGGGGGGACAAAAACATTCAGTACTTC.

The chain is built from TRBV6-1 and TRBJ2-3, with 7 bases lining up with TRBD2. CDR1 and CDR2 (germline): MNHNS, SASEGT. Losses at the gene ends were 3 bases for V and 2 bases for J; bases not matched to a gene: 2. The CDR3 is made up of 14 amino acids. The CDR3 nucleotides are TGTGCCAGCAGTGAGGGGACTACCACAGATACGCAGTATTTT. Amino acid sequence: CASSEGTTTDTQYF.

In the case of this clonotype: The junction shows a germline mismatch at one end, possibly a read error. The J gene is TRBJ1-6, the V gene TRBV5-1, with TRBD1 identical over 11 bases. Per the germline V gene, CDR1 is SGHRS and CDR2 is YFSETQ. The CDR3 is 15 residues long. CDR3 sequence: CASRDGQGANSPLHF. The CDR3 bases are TGTGCCAGCAGAGACGGACAGGGGGCAAATTCACCCCTCCACTTT.

This clonotype was picked up a small number of times. This chain joins TRBV27 and TRBJ1-6; no firm D call. Germline CDR1 is MNHEY and CDR2 is SMNVEV (reference sequence). V gave up 4 bases and J gave up 7 bases, with 5 bases separating them. CDR3 length: 12 amino acids. This CDR3 is CASSYRNSPLHF. The CDR3 DNA sequence: TGTGCCAGCAGTTACAGAAATTCACCCCTCCACTTT.

This clonotype occurred a few times. CDR3 coding DNA: TGTGCCAGCAGTTTAACTAGCCACAATGAGCAGTTCTTC. Protein: CASSLTSHNEQFF. The rearrangement links TRBV7-2 to TRBJ2-1, with a weak D call TRBD2 (6 bases). The CDR3 extends over 13 amino acids. V lost 6 bases and J lost 5, with 11 bases in between. Germline loops: CDR1 SGHTA, CDR2 FQGNSA. Complete variable domain (other parts from reference TRBV7-2 and TRBJ2-1): GAGVSQSPSNKVTEKGKDVELRCDPISGHTALYWYRQSLGQGLEFLIYFQGNSAPDKSGLPSDRFSAERTGGSVSTLTIQRTQQEDSAVYLCASSLTSHNEQFFGPGTRLTVL.

The chain's CDR3 is CATSAQNLRSQYF. The DNA of the CDR3 is TGTGCCACCAGTGCCCAAAATCTACGGTCGCAGTATTTT. The chain couples TRBV24-1 to TRBJ2-3, with D unclear. Germline CDR1 and CDR2: KGHDR and SFDVKD. This CDR3 comprises 13 residues. Trimming removed 5 bases from V and 10 bases from J, with 15 bases in between.

This clonotype has just a few counts. The chain has TRBV7-9 and TRBJ2-3, with a tentative D call TRBD2 (5 bases). The V end lost 4 bases, the J end lost 5 bases, and 10 bases lay between the germline ends. There are 13 residues in the CDR3. The germline V gene encodes CDR1 SEHNR and CDR2 FQNEAQ (reference sequence). As DNA, the CDR3 is TGTGCCAGCAGCTATGGGGAGCGAGATACGCAGTATTTT. Amino acid sequence: CASSYGERDTQYF.

This rearrangement joins TRBV19 to TRBJ2-2, with 7 bases lining up with TRBD2. Germline V gene sequence: CDR1 LNHDA, CDR2 SQIVND (reference sequence). Unmatched junction bases numbered 12, after V lost 8 bases and J lost 6 bases. The CDR3 runs 15 residues. The CDR3 DNA reads as TGTGCCAGTCATGGGGGGAGGGCCCTCTCCGGGGAGCTGTTTTTT. This sequence encodes CASHGGRALSGELFF. Full variable domain (missing parts from reference TRBV19 and TRBJ2-2): DGGITQSPKYLFRKEGQNVTLSCEQNLNHDAMYWYRQDPGQGLRLIYYSQIVNDFQKGDIAEGYSVSREKKESFPLTVTSAQKNPTAFYLCASHGGRALSGELFFGEGSRLTVL.

This clonotype showed up just a few times. The chain combines TRBV3-1 with TRBJ2-2, with D unclear. The CDR3 length is 14 residues. Trimming removed 2 bases from V and 1 base from J, with 5 bases in between. CDR1 is LGHDT and CDR2 is YNNKEL in the germline V gene (reference sequence). The CDR3 here is CASSQYGNTGELFF. Written as DNA, the CDR3 is TGTGCCAGCAGCCAATACGGGAACACCGGGGAGCTGTTTTTT.

In its sample, this clonotype was seen a few times. This chain uses TRBV5-1 with TRBJ2-7, with 8 bases that match TRBD1. The CDR3 runs to 15 residues. V lost 4 bases, J lost 2 bases, and 8 bases stayed unmatched. Germline V CDR1 and CDR2: SGHRS, YFSETQ. CDR3 sequence (DNA): TGCGCCAGCAGCGCCGGACAGGGACCCACCTACGAGCAGTACTTC. Amino acids: CASSAGQGPTYEQYF.

This clonotype was picked up a small number of times. The J gene is TRBJ2-7, the V gene TRBV6-1, with 11 positions matching TRBD2. Germline values: CDR1 MNHNS, CDR2 SASEGT. V gave up 4 bases and J gave up 7 bases; unmatched junction bases: 15. The CDR3 sequence is 17 residues long. DNA of the CDR3: TGTGCCAGCAGTGGGGGGACTAGCGGTTCGTCTCCTATGGAGCAGTACTTC. Its protein product is CASSGGTSGSSPMEQYF.

This clonotype occurred many times. The chain recombines TRBV27 with TRBJ1-2; D possibly corresponds to TRBD1 (6 bases). This CDR3 has 13 residues. Trimming shortened V by 6 bases and J by 6 bases, and 14 bases separated the two germline ends. CDR1 is MNHEY, CDR2 SMNVEV, per germline (reference sequence). CDR3 sequence reads: CASSPAGTNGYTF. CDR3 DNA sequence: TGTGCCAGCAGCCCGGCCGGGACAAATGGCTACACCTTC.

Concerning this clonotype: A much larger clone sits a single nucleotide away, making a read error possible. The V gene is TRBV5-1, the J gene TRBJ1-2, with a weak D call TRBD1 (5 bases). Germline lookup yields CDR1 SGHRS and CDR2 YFSETQ. The CDR3 loop spans 16 amino acids. V was pared by 4 bases and J by 8 bases, with 24 bases between. CDR3 nucleotide sequence: TGCGCCAGCAGCGGAGGATCCGGGGCAAAGCAGGAAGGCTACACCTTC. Amino acids: CASSGGSGAKQEGYTF.

This clonotype appeared many times. This chain links TRBV5-1 with TRBJ2-1; no clear D gene. Germline assignment: CDR1 SGHRS and CDR2 YFSETQ. The V gene lost 1 base and the J gene lost 6 bases, with 17 bases spanning the gap. This CDR3 has 16 residues. The DNA for the CDR3 is TGCGCCAGCAGCTTGAGGCGTACCCAGCTACGCAATGAGCAGTTCTTC. Protein: CASSLRRTQLRNEQFF.

The chain has TRBV11-3 and TRBJ1-1; maybe TRBD1 (6 bases). V was clipped by 5 bases and J by 1 base, with 23 bases between them. The CDR3 covers 18 residues. Germline CDR1 is SGHNT and CDR2 is YENEEA. CDR3 sequence: CASSRRQGSAGGNTEAFF. In nucleotides, the CDR3 is TGTGCCAGCAGCCGGAGGCAGGGGTCCGCGGGGGGGAACACTGAAGCTTTCTTT.

Comment on this clonotype: At one end, the junction sequence differs from germline, possibly due to a read error. The rearrangement uses TRBV7-2 and TRBJ2-2, with D perhaps assigned TRBD1 or TRBD2 (6 bases each). Germline V lookup: CDR1 SGHTA, CDR2 FQGNSA. The CDR3 totals 14 residues. CDR3 protein: CASSLDGGTGVLFF. The CDR3 DNA reads as TGTGCCAGCAGCTTAGACGGGGGCACCGGGGTGCTGTTTTTT.

This clonotype has a handful of counts. The chain employs TRBV10-3 and TRBJ2-1, with D unresolved. Trimming cost V 4 bases and J 4 bases, with 2 bases left between them. Germline CDR1 and CDR2: ENHRY and SYGVKD. The CDR3 runs 11 residues. CDR3 coding DNA: TGTGCCATCAGTGGGTACAATGAGCAGTTCTTC. This gives the protein CAISGYNEQFF.

This chain links TRBV11-1 with TRBJ2-5; D is perhaps TRBD1 or TRBD2 (5 bases each). V was cut by 6 bases and J by 3 bases, with 14 bases left in between. The CDR3 has 14 residues. CDR1 is SGHAT, CDR2 FQDESV, per germline (reference sequence). CDR3 coding DNA: TGTGCCAGCAGTGAATATCGAGGGGAAGAGACCCAGTACTTC. Its protein is CASSEYRGEETQYF.

This clonotype has at least ten counts. V gene TRBV6-2 or TRBV6-3 combines with J gene TRBJ2-1, with D perhaps matching TRBD2 (6 bases). The germline gives CDR1 MNHEY, CDR2 SVGEGT. The CDR3 is made up of 13 amino acids. The ends were cut back, 0 bases at V and 9 bases at J, with 9 bases in the middle. The chain's CDR3 is CASSYSRLGEQFF. CDR3 in DNA: TGTGCCAGCAGTTACTCGAGACTAGGTGAGCAGTTCTTC.

This clonotype was seen only a few times. The CDR3 sequence is CASSFRYNVGGGEGNQPQHF. As DNA, the CDR3 is TGTGCCAGCAGTTTTCGGTATAATGTAGGGGGCGGGGAGGGCAATCAGCCCCAGCATTTT. The rearrangement uses TRBV27 and TRBJ1-5; 7 nucleotides agree with TRBD1. The germline V gene has CDR1 MNHEY and CDR2 SMNVEV (reference sequence). This CDR3 spans 20 amino acids. Losses at the gene ends were 3 bases for V and 2 bases for J; bases not matched to a gene: 19.

In its sample, this clonotype was seen a few times. The gene calls are TRBV5-1 and TRBJ1-2, with no clear D. V lost 0 bases and J 8 bases, leaving 8 bases between the germline ends. Germline CDR1 is SGHRS and CDR2 is YFSETQ. This CDR3 has 12 amino acids. The CDR3 region is CASSLDGVGYTF. In DNA, the CDR3 is TGCGCCAGCAGCTTGGATGGGGTAGGCTACACCTTC.